A selection of T cell receptor beta chains follows, all from one sample in a study of early T cells in non-severe SARS-CoV-2 infection. TCRdb reanalysed the 5' RACE reads using MiXCR and keeps one entry per CDR3 protein. Here the sample spans tens of thousands of distinct CDR3 sequences, approximately 13% being singletons. Sequencing input: whole blood. The receptor source for this set is an adult who was a healthcare worker with PCR-confirmed SARS-CoV-2 infection or an uninfected control (not recorded which). CDR3s leave out the opening cysteine and the closing phenylalanine or tryptophan. The D gene is left open where the match is weak.

d_call j_call v_call cdr3_aa
NA TRBJ2-3 TRBV28 ASSFEGGGYTQY
TRBD1 TRBJ1-6 TRBV28 ASSFSQGDGTPLH
NA TRBJ1-4 TRBV9 ASSGSNEKLF
TRBD2 TRBJ2-1 TRBV3-1 ASSPLRLAGSNEQF
NA TRBJ1-5 TRBV2 ASRERHSNQPQH
NA TRBJ1-3 TRBV27 ASSLGNTIY
TRBD1 TRBJ2-7 TRBV14 ASSQTGTVRIYEQY
NA TRBJ2-7 TRBV20-1 SARGETYEQY
NA TRBJ2-7 TRBV4-1 ASSQDSLGIAYEQY
NA TRBJ2-2 TRBV7-3 ASSRGSAGELF
NA TRBJ2-7 TRBV5-4 ASSLSSSSYEQY
TRBD1 TRBJ1-5 TRBV10-2 ASSEGQGPNQPQH
NA TRBJ2-7 TRBV4-1 ASSQEPRWRGRHEQY
NA TRBJ2-7 TRBV5-1 ASSYSGTGEGEQY
TRBD1 TRBJ2-1 TRBV7-9 ASSLGGPGGAWNEQF
NA TRBJ2-1 TRBV6-5 ASSYQDPTNNEQF
TRBD1 TRBJ1-1 TRBV12-3/TRBV12-4 ASSALQGWNTEAF
NA TRBJ1-2 TRBV11-1 ASSRPAGSRHRGYT
TRBD1 TRBJ2-5 TRBV14 ASSPRTGPQETQY
TRBD2 TRBJ2-1 TRBV29-1 SVVPGTTGRNEQF
NA TRBJ1-1 TRBV7-9 ASSQRSGADTEAF
TRBD1 TRBJ2-5 TRBV29-1 SVKGQEETQY
TRBD1 TRBJ2-5 TRBV5-1 ASSQGQQETQY
NA TRBJ1-2 TRBV28 ASSLTYGYT
NA TRBJ2-5 TRBV5-5 ASRLLGATQETQY
NA TRBJ1-4 TRBV4-1 ASSLRDTSTNEKLF
NA TRBJ1-5 TRBV6-6 ASSRDTGTSPQH
NA TRBJ1-2 TRBV12-3/TRBV12-4 ASNPTGQKGAYGYT
TRBD2 TRBJ2-2 TRBV20-1 SARASGRGTGELF
TRBD1 TRBJ2-7 TRBV20-1 SAKGGQGFPYEQY
NA TRBJ1-1 TRBV5-1 ASSFSMNTEAF
NA TRBJ1-2 TRBV12-3/TRBV12-4 ASSLAQKRRRGYT
NA TRBJ1-1 TRBV7-2 ASSSQSQGNTEAF
NA TRBJ2-7 TRBV28 ASSVTGTSSYEQY
NA TRBJ1-5 TRBV3-1 ASSQDSGSNQPQH
NA TRBJ1-4 TRBV7-2 ASSLDSLNEKLF
NA TRBJ2-5 TRBV18 ASSRTLEETQY
NA TRBJ1-4 TRBV7-9 ASSLVEQTLTYNEKLF
NA TRBJ1-5 TRBV6-5 ASRQGSQPQH
TRBD2 TRBJ2-1 TRBV20-1 SARDTPGGRAYEQF
NA TRBJ2-3 TRBV29-1 SVEDSETSTDTQY
NA TRBJ2-3 TRBV7-2 ASSYSGTDTQY
TRBD1 TRBJ1-2 TRBV10-3 AISVETGVFGYT
NA TRBJ1-1 TRBV2 ASSEGAGAPLNTEAF
NA TRBJ2-1 TRBV30 AWSEGQGWYNEQF
NA TRBJ2-7 TRBV5-1 ASSLGDTVYEQY
NA TRBJ2-3 TRBV20-1 SVTPGPSTDTQY
NA TRBJ2-1 TRBV5-6 ASRGARNEQF
TRBD1 TRBJ2-7 TRBV6-2/TRBV6-3 ASTPRTGGDEQY
NA TRBJ2-7 TRBV4-1 ASSPRDGTYEQY
TRBD1 TRBJ2-1 TRBV29-1 SVEGDRASYNEQF
TRBD1 TRBJ1-6 TRBV5-1 ASSLSDRGNSPLH
TRBD1 TRBJ2-2 TRBV5-1 ASSLDRGVGELF